The 21 T cell receptor beta chains below were found in one sample sequenced in a study of cytomegalovirus exposure and HLA in healthy donors. Researchers ran the PCR with 60 Vbeta and 13 Jbeta primers. This table comes from immunoSEQ multiplex PCR, and its TCRdb copy is limited to in-frame clones, with some not included. The sample consists of fewer than 70,000 clones, 74% of them appearing once. Sequenced: PBMCs. The receptors derive from an older woman in good health and CMV-seropositive.

This chain uses TRBV7-9 with TRBJ1-5, with a tentative D call TRBD1 (5 bases). The germline gives CDR1 SEHNR, CDR2 FQNEAQ (reference sequence). The CDR3 extends over 14 amino acids. The ends were cut back, 1 base at V and 9 bases at J, with 13 bases in the middle. The CDR3 nucleotides read TGTGCCAGCAGCTTAGATCAGGGCGGTTTGCCCCAGCATTTT. This codes for CASSLDQGGLPQHF.

The chain is built from TRBV19 and TRBJ1-5; a weak D match, TRBD1 (6 bases). V gave up 3 bases and J gave up 9 bases, with 12 bases separating them. The germline V gene encodes CDR1 LNHDA and CDR2 SQIVND (reference sequence). The CDR3 has 13 residues. The CDR3 spells CASSINRETPQHF. The CDR3 DNA sequence: TGTGCCAGTAGTATCAACAGGGAAACGCCCCAGCATTTT.

The chain couples TRBV29-1 to TRBJ2-2, with TRBD2 identical over 9 bases. In germline, CDR1 is SQVTM, CDR2 ANQGSEA. The V and J ends lost 2 bases and 4 bases, in that order; junction bases with no gene match: 8. This CDR3 contains 16 residues. The DNA of the CDR3 is TGCAGCGTTGAAATAGGCGGGAGGGTTGGCACCGGGGAGCTGTTTTTT. It yields the protein CSVEIGGRVGTGELFF.

The chain recombines TRBV6-1 with TRBJ1-2; D not certain. The V end lost 8 bases, the J end lost 7 bases, and 14 bases lay between the germline ends. Germline loops: CDR1 MNHNS, CDR2 SASEGT. This CDR3 comprises 12 residues. The DNA of the CDR3 is TGTGCCAGCCAATACGGAAGCGGTGGCTACACCTTC. Its translation: CASQYGSGGYTF.

This clone showed up just a few times. This rearrangement joins TRBV11-2 to TRBJ2-6, with D tentatively TRBD2 (5 bases). The germline V gene has CDR1 SGHAT and CDR2 FQNNGV. This CDR3 contains 14 residues. With 5 bases removed from V and 10 bases from J, the gap between germline ends came to 15 bases. CDR3 sequence (DNA): TGTGCCAGCAGCCCGCGGGCGGGTTATAACGTCCTGACTTTC. Protein product: CASSPRAGYNVLTF. Supplemented by reference TRBV11-2 and TRBJ2-6, the full variable domain reads EAGVAQSPRYKIIEKRQSVAFWCNPISGHATLYWYQQILGQGPKLLIQFQNNGVVDDSQLPKDRFSAERLKGVDSTLKIQPAKLEDSAVYLCASSPRAGYNVLTFGAGSRLTVL.

The chain couples TRBV5-6 to TRBJ2-1; D remains ambiguous. V shed 5 bases and J shed 2 bases, with 17 bases lying between them. Germline loops: CDR1 SGHDT, CDR2 YYEEEE. The CDR3 totals 16 residues. For the CDR3, the DNA is TGTGCCAGCAGAAAAGGAGCTTTACCGACCTACAATGAGCAGTTCTTC. Translating gives CASRKGALPTYNEQFF.

The rearrangement links TRBV21-1 to TRBJ2-7; TRBD2, the table's D call, lacks a check against the DNA. TRBV21-1 counts as a pseudogene. CDR3 size: 14 residues. CDR3 protein: CASSKGGLVHEQYF. The CDR3 DNA is TGTGCCAGCAGCAAAGGGGGACTAGTCCACGAGCAGTACTTC.

This clone was seen more than once but under ten times. The chain joins TRBV5-4 to TRBJ2-2, with TRBD2 matching 8 bases. V shed 4 bases, J shed 0 bases, and the junction held 2 bases outside the gene matches. The CDR3 is made up of 15 amino acids. Germline V gene data show CDR1 as SGHNT and CDR2 as YYREEE (reference sequence). CDR3 region: CASSGAGANTGELFF. CDR3 nucleotides: TGTGCCAGCAGCGGAGCGGGGGCGAACACCGGGGAGCTGTTTTTT.

This chain joins TRBV10-1 and TRBJ2-7; 7 bases map to TRBD1. This CDR3 has 13 amino acids. The germline gives CDR1 WNHNN, CDR2 SYGVQD (reference sequence). Trimming took 5 bases from V and 3 from J; bases not matched to a gene: 4. CDR3 sequence (DNA): TGCGCCAGCAGTCCGGACAGGTTCTACGAGCAGTACTTC. It specifies CASSPDRFYEQYF.

This chain links TRBV6-5 with TRBJ1-2; TRBD1 matches 8 bases. This CDR3 contains 14 residues. Per the germline V gene, CDR1 is MNHEY and CDR2 is SVGAGI. V was pared by 4 bases and J by 12 bases, with 13 bases of the junction left unmatched. In nucleotides, the CDR3 is TGTGCCAGCAGTTCCTCGGGACAGGTGATCCGGCACACCTTC. It specifies CASSSSGQVIRHTF.

The chain couples TRBV30 to TRBJ1-1, with D tentatively TRBD1 (6 bases). The CDR3 length is 15 residues. The V end was cut by 0 bases, the J end by 1 base, with 12 bases between. The V gene's germline CDR1 is GTSNPN and CDR2 SVGIG (reference sequence). CDR3 protein: CAWSVLGGQNTEAFF. CDR3 DNA sequence: TGTGCCTGGAGTGTACTGGGGGGGCAGAACACTGAAGCTTTCTTT.

This chain joins TRBV6-1 and TRBJ1-5; D might be TRBD1 (5 bases). V was cut by 5 bases and J by 4 bases, with 15 bases left in between. CDR1 is MNHNS and CDR2 is SASEGT in the germline V gene. The CDR3 has 15 residues. CDR3 amino acids: CASSSPGQGNQPQHF. The CDR3, as DNA: TGTGCCAGCAGTTCCCCCGGCCAGGGTAATCAGCCCCAGCATTTT.

A note on this clone: This sample includes further DNA sequences coding for the same CDR3. CDR3 protein: CARRTGGASEAFF. CDR3 DNA: TGTGCCAGGCGTACAGGGGGCGCGTCCGAAGCTTTCTTT. V usage is TRBV2 and J usage is TRBJ1-1; 9 bases are shared with TRBD1. Trimming removed 9 bases from V and 8 bases from J; junction bases left unmatched: 10. Germline V lookup: CDR1 SNHLY, CDR2 FYNNEI. The CDR3 has 13 amino acids.

This clone appeared a single time. This chain joins TRBV5-6 and TRBJ1-2; D remains unclear. CDR3 size: 13 residues. Germline lookup yields CDR1 SGHDT and CDR2 YYEEEE. The V end lost 4 bases, the J end lost 4 bases, and 11 bases lay between the germline ends. The CDR3 nucleotides are TGTGCCAGCAGCCCGAGGTTCCCCTATGGCTACACCTTC. This codes for CASSPRFPYGYTF. The full variable domain, with the rest looked up from reference TRBV5-6 and TRBJ1-2, is DAGVTQSPTHLIKTRGQQVTLRCSPKSGHDTVSWYQQALGQGPQFIFQYYEEEERQRGNFPDRFSGHQFPNYSSELNVNALLLGDSALYLCASSPRFPYGYTFGSGTRLTVV.

Concerning this clone: Sequence at one end of the junction differs from germline and may be a read error. The chain links TRBV7-9 to TRBJ2-7; 7 nucleotides align to TRBD1. Per the germline V gene, CDR1 is SEHNR and CDR2 is FQNEAQ (reference sequence). The CDR3 totals 12 residues. The CDR3 sequence is CSSSLETGAQYF. In nucleotides, the CDR3 is TGTTCCAGCAGCTTAGAAACAGGGGCGCAGTACTTC.

The chain uses TRBV11-2 and TRBJ2-5; D is uncertain. Germline values: CDR1 SGHAT, CDR2 FQNNGV. The V gene lost 3 bases and the J gene lost 2 bases, with 10 bases spanning the gap. The CDR3 is 14 residues long. The CDR3 region has the DNA TGTGCCAGCAGCTTTGTAGGCGGACAAGAGACCCAGTACTTC. This encodes CASSFVGGQETQYF.

The chain combines TRBV6-6 with TRBJ2-7; TRBD1 aligns across 9 bases. J gave up 5 bases and V 8 bases, and 10 bases lay outside the gene matches. The CDR3 consists of 14 residues. Germline CDR1 reads MNHNY; CDR2 reads SVGAGI (reference sequence). The CDR3 here is CASGAGTGNHEQYF. As DNA, the CDR3 is TGTGCCAGCGGCGCCGGGACAGGGAACCACGAGCAGTACTTC.

This CDR3 reads CAWSVGTGGTEAFF. The CDR3, as DNA: TGTGCCTGGAGTGTAGGGACAGGGGGGACTGAAGCTTTCTTT. This chain joins TRBV30 and TRBJ1-1; TRBD1 matches at 11 bases. This CDR3 contains 14 residues. The V gene end was trimmed by 0 bases and the J gene end by 5 bases; junction bases not matched to a gene: 2. CDR1 is GTSNPN, CDR2 SVGIG, per germline (reference sequence).

The CDR3 loop is CAWRGQPNQPQHF. CDR3 DNA: TGTGCCTGGAGGGGGCAGCCCAATCAGCCCCAGCATTTT. This chain uses TRBV30 with TRBJ1-5; tentative D call: TRBD1 (5 bases). The CDR3 sequence is 13 residues long. Germline lookup yields CDR1 GTSNPN and CDR2 SVGIG (reference sequence). V was pared by 3 bases and J by 3 bases, with 9 bases between.

The chain uses TRBV5-1 and TRBJ2-5; 12 nucleotides line up with TRBD1. Looked up from germline, CDR1 is SGHRS and CDR2 is YFSETQ. Germline trimming cut 4 bases from V and 7 bases from J; bases unmatched to any gene: 8. The CDR3 loop spans 15 amino acids. CDR3 residues: CASSVGTGGAVTQYF. The CDR3 bases are TGCGCCAGCAGCGTCGGGACAGGGGGCGCGGTGACCCAGTACTTC. Using reference TRBV5-1 and TRBJ2-5 for the parts outside the CDR3, the full variable domain is KAGVTQTPRYLIKTRGQQVTLSCSPISGHRSVSWYQQTPGQGLQFLFEYFSETQRNKGNFPGRFSGRQFSNSRSEMNVSTLELGDSALYLCASSVGTGGAVTQYFGPGTRLLVL.

This chain links TRBV18 with TRBJ2-3; TRBD2 aligns across 12 bases. After removal of 1 base from V and 0 bases from J, the junction contained 5 bases not matched to a gene. The CDR3 length is 18 residues. Germline V CDR1 and CDR2: KGHSH, LQKENI. The CDR3 nucleotides read TGTGCCAGCTCACCACGTGGACTAGCGGGGATAAGCACAGATACGCAGTATTTT. The encoded protein is CASSPRGLAGISTDTQYF.